One and the same sample provided the 29 T cell receptor beta chains below, sequenced in a study of cytomegalovirus exposure and HLA in healthy donors. Use of 60 Vbeta and 13 Jbeta primers characterized the PCR. Generated by immunoSEQ multiplex PCR, the TCRdb table keeps only in-frame clones and is missing some. This sample yields approximately 180,000 clones, of which more than 70% are seen a single time; approximately 1.1% belongs to the top ten. The sequencing input was PBMCs. These receptor sequences come from a woman aged 40 to 50 in good health and CMV-seronegative.

The V call is TRBV15, the J call TRBJ1-2, with 7 bases matching TRBD1. From germline, CDR1 is LNHNV and CDR2 YYDKDF (reference sequence). This CDR3 region has 16 residues. The J segment lost 4 bases and the V segment lost 4 bases, leaving 12 bases of the junction unmatched. For the CDR3, the DNA is TGTGCCACCAGCAATGGAGGGACAGACGTACCCTATGGCTACACCTTC. It codes for CATSNGGTDVPYGYTF.

A remark on this clone: One end of the junction fails to match germline, which may point to a read error. This chain's CDR3 is CSSSLGLAAISSYNEQFF. In DNA form, the CDR3 reads TGTTCCAGCAGCTTAGGACTAGCGGCCATAAGCTCCTACAATGAGCAGTTCTTC. This chain connects TRBV7-9 to TRBJ2-1, with TRBD2 matching 10 bases. The CDR3 loop spans 18 amino acids. Germline V gene lookup returns CDR1 SEHNR and CDR2 FQNEAQ (reference sequence).

CDR3 residues: CASSLLPGLDTQYF. CDR3 bases: TGTGCCAGCAGCTTACTACCAGGGTTAGATACGCAGTATTTT. The genes are TRBV7-9 and TRBJ2-3, with D tentatively TRBD1 (5 bases). Looked up from germline, CDR1 is SEHNR and CDR2 is FQNEAQ (reference sequence). This CDR3 contains 14 residues. V lost 2 bases to trimming and J lost 5 bases, with 11 bases between them.

V usage is TRBV2 and J usage is TRBJ2-2; 8 bases align to TRBD1. From germline, CDR1 is SNHLY and CDR2 FYNNEI. V lost 6 bases and J lost 0; bases outside the gene matches: 12. The CDR3 has 18 amino acids. The CDR3 loop reads CASRPRTGSIANTGELFF. CDR3 DNA: TGTGCCAGCAGACCTCGGACAGGGAGCATCGCGAACACCGGGGAGCTGTTTTTT. Full variable domain (remainder filled in from reference TRBV2 and TRBJ2-2): EPEVTQTPSHQVTQMGQEVILRCVPISNHLYFYWYRQILGQKVEFLVSFYNNEISEKSEIFDDQFSVERPDGSNFTLKIRSTKLEDSAMYFCASRPRTGSIANTGELFFGEGSRLTVL.

This clone is a singleton in its sample. The chain combines TRBV14 with TRBJ2-6; 8 bases are shared with TRBD2. This CDR3 contains 16 residues. With 5 bases clipped from V and 2 bases from J, the junction kept 5 bases outside the gene matches. The V gene's germline CDR1 is SGHDN and CDR2 FVKESK. The CDR3 bases are TGTGCCAGCAGCTCACTAGCGGCCCCTGGGGCCAACGTCCTGACTTTC. Its protein product is CASSSLAAPGANVLTF.

V usage is TRBV7-9 and J usage is TRBJ1-4, with D perhaps matching TRBD1 (6 bases). The V gene lost 3 bases and the J gene lost 6 bases, with 8 bases spanning the gap. The CDR3 is made up of 13 amino acids. Germline assignment: CDR1 SEHNR and CDR2 FQNEAQ (reference sequence). The CDR3 is CASSLNRDEKLFF. The CDR3 nucleotides read TGTGCCAGCAGCTTGAACAGGGATGAAAAACTGTTTTTT.

The chain employs TRBV27 and TRBJ1-1; maybe TRBD1 (6 bases). The germline CDR1 and CDR2 sequences are MNHEY and SMNVEV (reference sequence). The V end was cut by 7 bases, the J end by 8 bases, with 11 bases between. This CDR3 is 11 amino acids long. For the CDR3, the DNA is TGTGCCAGCATAGGGGGGGTGGAAGCTTTCTTT. Amino acid sequence: CASIGGVEAFF.

This clone appeared once. The rearrangement uses TRBV7-8 and TRBJ1-1, with 7 bases matching TRBD1. The CDR3 has 16 residues. V shed 7 bases and J 1 base; nucleotides not matched to a gene: 12. Germline CDR1 and CDR2: SGHVS and FQNEAQ. Here the CDR3 DNA reads TGTGCCAGCACCCCCAGGGGGGCGTGGCGGAACACTGAAGCTTTCTTT. It codes for CASTPRGAWRNTEAFF.

This chain joins TRBV12-5 and TRBJ1-2; D unresolved. The V and J ends lost 6 bases and 4 bases respectively, with 27 bases between them. The germline CDR1 and CDR2 sequences are LGHNT and FRNRAP. The CDR3 covers 18 residues. CDR3 residues: CASGSPNSPIDSRYGYTF. In DNA form, the CDR3 reads TGTGCTAGTGGCTCACCGAATTCACCTATCGATTCCCGCTATGGCTACACCTTC.

The gene calls are TRBV6-1 and TRBJ2-2; possible D gene TRBD1, 5 bases. The CDR3 is 15 residues long. Between the trimmed V and J ends, which lost 3 bases and 0 bases, there was a span of 8 bases. CDR1 and CDR2 from the germline V gene are MNHNS and SASEGT. The CDR3: CASSDQGPNTGELFF. The DNA for the CDR3 is TGTGCCAGCAGTGACCAGGGCCCGAACACCGGGGAGCTGTTTTTT.

The chain recombines TRBV9 with TRBJ2-1; TRBD1 matches at 7 bases. The CDR3 sequence is 15 residues long. Germline-derived CDR1 and CDR2 are SGDLS and YYNGEE. V was clipped by 4 bases and J by 9 bases; unmatched bases: 13. The CDR3 DNA is TGTGCCAGCAGCATAACCGGGACAGCATTGGGTGAGCAGTTCTTC. This sequence encodes CASSITGTALGEQFF.

The V gene is TRBV15, the J gene TRBJ2-1, with D perhaps TRBD2 (5 bases). The CDR3 totals 15 residues. The germline V and J ends were trimmed by 3 bases and 5 bases, with 14 bases remaining between them. The germline CDR1 and CDR2 sequences are LNHNV and YYDKDF (reference sequence). The CDR3 bases are TGTGCCACCAGCAGTGGAGAGGGATGGGACAATGAGCAGTTCTTC. Translated, it gives CATSSGEGWDNEQFF.

J is TRBJ1-1 and V is TRBV29-1; no clear D. This CDR3 region has 10 residues. With 5 bases removed from V and 2 bases from J, the gap between germline ends came to 3 bases. Germline CDR1 is SQVTM and CDR2 is ANQGSEA. This chain's CDR3 is CSVINTEAFF. The CDR3 nucleotides read TGCAGCGTTATAAACACTGAAGCTTTCTTT.

The V call is TRBV5-8, the J call TRBJ1-2; 7 bases are a match to TRBD1. The CDR3 sequence is 16 residues long. V trimming: 0 bases; J trimming: 1 base; junction bases outside the gene matches: 6. Germline-derived CDR1 and CDR2 are SGHTS and YDEGEE. The CDR3 here is CASSLALTGRNYGYTF. The CDR3 nucleotides are TGTGCCAGCAGCTTGGCCTTGACAGGGCGTAACTATGGCTACACCTTC.

This clone was counted a few times. The gene calls are TRBV7-2 and TRBJ2-7, with a possible D match to TRBD1 (6 bases). V lost 5 bases, J lost 5 bases, and 16 bases lay in between. Germline V gives CDR1 SGHTA, CDR2 FQGNSA. The CDR3 sequence is 14 residues long. As DNA, the CDR3 is TGTGCCAGCAGCCCCCCAGGGGTTAAGGACGAGCAGTACTTC. It codes for CASSPPGVKDEQYF.

The chain employs TRBV19 and TRBJ1-2; TRBD1 agrees at 9 bases. The V and J ends lost 4 bases and 8 bases, in that order; junction bases with no gene match: 8. The CDR3 is 14 residues long. The germline V gene encodes CDR1 LNHDA and CDR2 SQIVND (reference sequence). In nucleotides, the CDR3 is TGTGCCAGTAGTACCTCACAGGGGGCCAGGGGCTACACCTTC. Translation: CASSTSQGARGYTF.

Concerning this clone: This specimen includes other DNA sequences encoding the same CDR3. The chain carries TRBV18 and TRBJ1-5; possible D gene TRBD1, 5 bases. V gave up 3 bases and J gave up 4 bases, with 10 bases separating them. Germline assignment: CDR1 KGHSH and CDR2 LQKENI. The CDR3 contains 14 residues. CDR3 coding DNA: TGTGCCAGCTCACCCCAGGGAAGTAATCAGCCCCAGCATTTT. Its protein product is CASSPQGSNQPQHF.

This chain joins TRBV25-1 and TRBJ2-7; D not certain. The V gene lost 8 bases and the J gene lost 3 bases, with 11 bases spanning the gap. CDR3 size: 12 residues. Germline V gene data show CDR1 as MGHDK and CDR2 as SYGVNS. The CDR3 DNA sequence: TGTGCCAGCCGGCGGAAGTTCTACGAGCAGTACGTC. Protein product: CASRRKFYEQYV.

This clone turned up a few times. The V and J genes are TRBV10-3 and TRBJ2-7, with a tentative D call TRBD2 (7 bases). Trimming took 6 bases from V and 5 from J, leaving 11 bases between them. There are 12 residues in the CDR3. The germline gives CDR1 ENHRY, CDR2 SYGVKD. In nucleotides, the CDR3 is TGTGCCATCAGAGGCGGGGGCGACGAGCAGTACGTC. Translated: CAIRGGGDEQYV.

V gene TRBV2 combines with J gene TRBJ1-3; D is uncertain. The CDR3 spans 14 residues. Germline CDR1 is SNHLY and CDR2 is FYNNEI. The V end was cut by 4 bases, the J end by 8 bases, with 15 bases between. Here the CDR3 DNA reads TGTGCCAGCAGTGCTTTGGCCCGTCGGGACACCATATATTTT. Its translation is CASSALARRDTIYF.

The table lists this clone with a few counts. The chain links TRBV25-1 to TRBJ1-4; D remains ambiguous. Trimming removed 4 bases at V and 4 bases at J, with 13 bases between. The germline CDR1 and CDR2 sequences are MGHDK and SYGVNS. The CDR3 length is 15 residues. The CDR3 DNA follows: TGTGCCAGCAGTGGGGGTAGCGCTGTTAATGAAAAACTGTTTTTT. This codes for CASSGGSAVNEKLFF. The variable domain in full, with the rest retrieved from reference TRBV25-1 and TRBJ1-4, is EADIYQTPRYLVIGTGKKITLECSQTMGHDKMYWYQQDPGMELHLIHYSYGVNSTEKGDLSSESTVSRIRTEHFPLTLESARPSHTSQYLCASSGGSAVNEKLFFGSGTQLSVL.

This rearrangement joins TRBV9 to TRBJ2-5; TRBD2 might be the D (5 bases). TRBJ2-7 explains the end of the DNA better; the J call may be wrong. This CDR3 region has 16 residues. The germline V gene encodes CDR1 SGDLS and CDR2 YYNGEE. CDR3 bases: TGTGCCAGCAGCCCCACGGGGAGCGCTATCTCCTACGAGCAGTACTTC. This gives the protein CASSPTGSAISYEQYF.

J is TRBJ2-5 and V is TRBV6-1; 9 nucleotides align to TRBD1. The J call may be incorrect, as the DNA end agrees better with TRBJ2-7. The CDR3 is made up of 15 amino acids. Germline V gene lookup returns CDR1 MNHNS and CDR2 SASEGT. CDR3 loop: CASSEPPGQGYEQYF. CDR3 nucleotides: TGTGCCAGCAGTGAACCCCCGGGACAGGGCTACGAGCAGTACTTC.

The rearrangement links TRBV19 to TRBJ1-2; D is unclear. The CDR3 is 12 residues long. Trimming took off 7 bases at V and 1 base at J, with 7 bases between the two ends. Per germline, CDR1 LNHDA and CDR2 SQIVND (reference sequence). Here the CDR3 DNA reads TGTGCCAGTAAGAAGCTTAACTATGGCTACACCTTC. Encoded protein: CASKKLNYGYTF.

This chain uses TRBV5-6 with TRBJ2-3, with 7 bases lining up with TRBD2. The CDR3 contains 13 residues. Trimming cost V 2 bases and J 14 bases; bases outside gene matches: 11. Germline V gene sequence: CDR1 SGHDT, CDR2 YYEEEE. The DNA of the CDR3 is TGTGCCAGCAGCTTAGGTCGGAGCGGGACGAGGTATTTT. Amino acid sequence: CASSLGRSGTRYF. Full variable domain (missing parts from reference TRBV5-6 and TRBJ2-3): DAGVTQSPTHLIKTRGQQVTLRCSPKSGHDTVSWYQQALGQGPQFIFQYYEEEERQRGNFPDRFSGHQFPNYSSELNVNALLLGDSALYLCASSLGRSGTRYFGPGTRLTVL.

The CDR3 sequence is CASSQEKGTGGPYEQYF. The DNA for the CDR3 is TGCGCCAGCAGCCAAGAGAAGGGGACGGGAGGACCTTACGAGCAGTACTTC. The rearrangement uses TRBV4-3 and TRBJ2-7; TRBD2 agrees at 7 bases. The CDR3 is 17 residues long. Germline V gene data show CDR1 as LGHNA and CDR2 as YSLEER. The ends lost 0 bases at V and 4 bases at J; junction bases unmatched: 12.

This clone was recorded a few times. This rearrangement joins TRBV6-5 to TRBJ2-6; 7 bases fit TRBD1. The CDR3 sequence is 15 residues long. Trimming removed 4 bases from V and 0 bases from J; junction bases left unmatched: 0. CDR1 is MNHEY and CDR2 is SVGAGI in the germline V gene. CDR3 amino acids: CASSWDSSGANVLTF. In DNA form, the CDR3 reads TGTGCCAGCAGTTGGGACAGCTCTGGGGCCAACGTCCTGACTTTC.

V is TRBV7-6 and J is TRBJ2-4; TRBD2 agrees at 11 bases. CDR1 and CDR2 from the germline V gene are SGHVS and FNYEAQ. The CDR3 extends over 17 amino acids. V trimming: 3 bases; J trimming: 5 bases; junction bases outside the gene matches: 9. CDR3 DNA sequence: TGTGCCAGCAGCTTCCCCCTACTAGCGGGAGACGAAAACATTCAGTACTTC. Protein product: CASSFPLLAGDENIQYF.

The chain employs TRBV27 and TRBJ2-1; D is perhaps TRBD2 (6 bases). Germline lookup yields CDR1 MNHEY and CDR2 SMNVEV (reference sequence). CDR3 length: 16 amino acids. Trimming took off 1 base at V and 7 bases at J, with 17 bases between the two ends. CDR3 protein: CASSLFSGVRSNEQFF. The DNA for the CDR3 is TGTGCCAGCAGTTTATTTTCGGGAGTAAGATCGAATGAGCAGTTCTTC.